A single sample gave rise to the 18 T cell receptor beta chains below, sequenced in a study of CD8+CD57+ T cells in acquired aplastic anemia. TCR beta VDJ combinations and CDR3 sequences were profiled from genomic DNA. TCRdb analysed the reads with MiXCR anew, one entry per CDR3 protein. Here the sample spans 86,000 or so distinct CDR3 sequences, approximately 45% being singletons. Sequencing was done on a sample of sorted CD4+, CD8+, or CD8+CD57+ T cells (not recorded which) from PBMCs. All receptors come from a human donor in good health, serving as a control.

The chain uses TRBV6-4 and TRBJ1-6, with 8 bases fitting TRBD1. V was pared by 0 bases and J by 10 bases, with 2 bases of the junction left unmatched. This CDR3 has 14 amino acids. The germline CDR1 and CDR2 sequences are MRHNA and SNTAGT. This chain's CDR3 is CASSDSSGGSPLHF. The CDR3 DNA sequence: TGTGCCAGCAGTGACTCGTCAGGGGGCTCACCCCTCCACTTT.

This clonotype appeared many times. The chain combines TRBV5-8 with TRBJ2-5, with D perhaps matching TRBD2 (5 bases). This CDR3 is 14 amino acids long. The V gene's germline CDR1 is SGHTS and CDR2 YDEGEE. The V end was cut by 0 bases, the J end by 4 bases, with 10 bases between. DNA of the CDR3: TGTGCCAGCAGCTTGGCCTGGGCGGGAGAGACCCAGTACTTC. As protein: CASSLAWAGETQYF.

This clonotype has ten or more counts. The chain carries TRBV10-1 and TRBJ2-7; perhaps TRBD2 as D (5 bases). Germline values: CDR1 WNHNN, CDR2 SYGVQD (reference sequence). The CDR3 is made up of 14 amino acids. Trimming removed 3 bases from V and 3 bases from J, with 12 bases in between. The CDR3 nucleotides are TGCGCCAGCAGTGATGGCGGGCCGAGCTACGAGCAGTACTTC. Residues: CASSDGGPSYEQYF.

V and J are TRBV11-2 and TRBJ2-1, with 10 bases matching TRBD2. The V and J ends lost 5 bases and 5 bases, in that order; junction bases with no gene match: 12. The CDR3 is 17 residues long. Germline CDR1 SGHAT, CDR2 FQNNGV. For the CDR3, the DNA is TGTGCCAGCAGCCACGCCCTACTAGCGGGGAGTGACAATGAGCAGTTCTTC. This translates into CASSHALLAGSDNEQFF. Filled out from reference TRBV11-2 and TRBJ2-1, the complete variable domain reads EAGVAQSPRYKIIEKRQSVAFWCNPISGHATLYWYQQILGQGPKLLIQFQNNGVVDDSQLPKDRFSAERLKGVDSTLKIQPAKLEDSAVYLCASSHALLAGSDNEQFFGPGTRLTVL.

On this clonotype itself: This may arise from a read error, as a much more abundant clone is one base away. J is TRBJ1-3 and V is TRBV19; D call uncertain. This CDR3 region has 17 residues. In germline, CDR1 is LNHDA, CDR2 SQIVND (reference sequence). CDR3 amino acids: CTSSIPRYTRTGNTIYF. CDR3 nucleotide sequence: TGTACCAGTAGTATTCCAAGGTACACCAGGACCGGAAACACCATATATTTT.

This clonotype was found a few times. This chain links TRBV19 with TRBJ1-5, with 7 bases identical to TRBD1. V shed 3 bases, J shed 6 bases, and the junction held 17 bases outside the gene matches. The V gene's germline CDR1 is LNHDA and CDR2 SQIVND (reference sequence). The CDR3 spans 18 residues. This chain's CDR3 is CASSMREYGRQGSQPQHF. CDR3 nucleotide sequence: TGTGCCAGTAGTATGCGGGAGTATGGGAGACAGGGCAGTCAGCCCCAGCATTTT.

This clonotype was seen repeatedly, ten times or more. The genes are TRBV2 and TRBJ1-5; D is undetermined. This CDR3 region has 13 residues. V was shortened by 6 bases and J by 2 bases, with 8 bases between the two germline ends. Germline V gene data show CDR1 as SNHLY and CDR2 as FYNNEI. CDR3: CASRGSGNQPQHF. The CDR3 DNA reads as TGTGCCAGCAGGGGTTCCGGCAATCAGCCCCAGCATTTT.

This clonotype was recorded a few times. The chain carries TRBV27 and TRBJ1-2; 9 positions match TRBD1. The germline gives CDR1 MNHEY, CDR2 SMNVEV (reference sequence). CDR3 length: 14 residues. Trimming cost V 5 bases and J 11 bases; bases outside gene matches: 12. DNA of the CDR3: TGTGCCAGCAGTCCATCCACCGAGACAGGGGGGTACACCTTC. Its translation: CASSPSTETGGYTF.

V and J are TRBV24-1 and TRBJ1-5; D is unclear. Germline V gene lookup returns CDR1 KGHDR and CDR2 SFDVKD. Trimming cost V 4 bases and J 5 bases, with 8 bases left between them. The CDR3 is made up of 13 amino acids. The CDR3, as DNA: TGTGCCACCAGTGACCGGGTGGATCAGCCCCAGCATTTT. This sequence encodes CATSDRVDQPQHF.

The sample holds many counts of this clonotype. The gene calls are TRBV20-1 and TRBJ1-1, with a tentative D call TRBD1 (6 bases). This CDR3 has 15 residues. Germline CDR1 is DFQATT and CDR2 is SNEGSKA (reference sequence). V lost 6 bases and J 0 bases, leaving 17 bases between the germline ends. The CDR3 nucleotides are TGCAGTGCCTCCTCCCCCCAGGGGCTGAACACTGAAGCTTTCTTT. The encoded protein is CSASSPQGLNTEAFF.

At least ten counts were recorded for this clonotype. The chain couples TRBV5-5 to TRBJ1-1; a weak D match, TRBD1 (5 bases). V was pared by 2 bases and J by 3 bases, with 11 bases between. The CDR3 extends over 14 amino acids. Germline loops: CDR1 SGHKS, CDR2 YYEKEE (reference sequence). The CDR3 loop reads CASSFRGVDTEAFF. The CDR3 DNA follows: TGTGCCAGCAGCTTTAGGGGAGTGGACACTGAAGCTTTCTTT.

This clonotype was picked up many times. V and J are TRBV19 and TRBJ1-2, with 7 nucleotides matching TRBD1. V dropped 3 bases and J dropped 2; count of bases not matched to a gene: 9. CDR3 length: 16 residues. Germline V CDR1 and CDR2: LNHDA, SQIVND (reference sequence). The DNA for the CDR3 is TGTGCCAGTAGTATTGGAGGGACAGTTTTCAACTATGGCTACACCTTC. Protein sequence: CASSIGGTVFNYGYTF.

V gene TRBV7-8 combines with J gene TRBJ1-6, with a tentative D call TRBD1 (6 bases). This CDR3 contains 15 residues. Germline values: CDR1 SGHVS, CDR2 FQNEAQ. Trimming removed 1 base at V and 9 bases at J, with 13 bases between. CDR3 region: CASSLVTGYASPLHF. In nucleotides, the CDR3 is TGTGCCAGCAGCTTAGTTACAGGGTATGCTTCACCCCTCCACTTT.

CDR3 sequence: CASSPRDRIYEQYF. CDR3 coding DNA: TGTGCCAGCAGCCCTAGGGACAGGATCTACGAGCAGTACTTC. This chain uses TRBV7-3 with TRBJ2-7, with 8 bases identical to TRBD1. The germline CDR1 and CDR2 sequences are SGHTA and FQGTGA. The CDR3 length is 14 residues. The ends lost 5 bases at V and 3 bases at J; junction bases unmatched: 6. The full variable domain, rest sourced from reference TRBV7-3 and TRBJ2-7, is GAGVSQTPSNKVTEKGKYVELRCDPISGHTALYWYRQSLGQGPEFLIYFQGTGAADDSGLPNDRFFAVRPEGSVSTLKIQRTERGDSAVYLCASSPRDRIYEQYFGPGTRLTVT.

This chain links TRBV12-3 or TRBV12-4 with TRBJ1-1, with D unresolved. The CDR3 covers 11 residues. Trimming took off 4 bases at V and 11 bases at J, with 11 bases between the two ends. CDR3 nucleotides: TGTGCCAGCAGTTCTTCCGGGAGGGCTTTCTTT. Translation: CASSSSGRAFF.

The CDR3 is CASSLSLRLGNQPQHF. As DNA, the CDR3 is TGTGCCAGCAGTTTATCCCTCCGCCTGGGCAATCAGCCCCAGCATTTT. The V gene is TRBV27, the J gene TRBJ1-5, with D unresolved. Germline V gives CDR1 MNHEY, CDR2 SMNVEV (reference sequence). V was shortened by 0 bases and J by 2 bases, with 11 bases between the two germline ends. The CDR3 extends over 16 amino acids.

The rearrangement uses TRBV20-1 and TRBJ1-5; D possibly corresponds to TRBD1 (6 bases). Trimming removed 1 base at V and 4 bases at J, with 14 bases between. There are 15 residues in the CDR3. From germline, CDR1 is DFQATT and CDR2 SNEGSKA (reference sequence). The CDR3 sequence is CSARVGTGINQPQHF. For the CDR3, the DNA is TGCAGTGCTAGAGTCGGCACAGGGATTAATCAGCCCCAGCATTTT.

The J gene is TRBJ1-5, the V gene TRBV29-1; D gene uncertain. CDR3 size: 14 residues. CDR1 is SQVTM and CDR2 is ANQGSEA in the germline V gene. The germline V and J ends were trimmed by 5 bases and 0 bases, with 11 bases remaining between them. CDR3 loop: CSVRDDDSNQPQHF. The CDR3 DNA follows: TGCAGCGTTAGAGACGATGATAGCAATCAGCCCCAGCATTTT.